The 15 T cell receptor beta chains below come from one sample, sequenced in a study. TCRdb keeps only in-frame clones here, not all; method: immunoSEQ multiplex PCR. The sample has under 65,000 clones, 93% seen once. The specimen sequenced was PBMCs. The receptors shown here come from a man aged 35-49 years with rheumatoid arthritis.

The V call is TRBV3-1 (or the pseudogene TRBV3-2), the J call TRBJ1-4, with unresolved D. The V end was cut by 4 bases, the J end by 8 bases, with 11 bases between. Germline V gives CDR1 LGHDT, CDR2 YNNKEL (reference sequence). The CDR3 runs to 13 residues. This CDR3 is CASSLLEGEKLFF. CDR3 nucleotide sequence: TGTGCCAGCAGCCTTCTGGAGGGCGAAAAACTGTTTTTT.

This clone was seen only once. The chain couples TRBV5-1 to TRBJ1-3, with TRBD1 as a possible D gene (5 bases). This CDR3 has 16 amino acids. Germline values: CDR1 SGHRS, CDR2 YFSETQ. The V end was cut by 0 bases, the J end by 2 bases, with 12 bases between. CDR3 nucleotides: TGCGCCAGCAGCTTGGCCGGGGGACTCACTGGAAACACCATATATTTT. Encoded protein: CASSLAGGLTGNTIYF.

The rearrangement uses TRBV10-2 and TRBJ1-2; 9 bases are shared with TRBD1. V dropped 2 bases and J dropped 8; count of bases not matched to a gene: 6. CDR1 WSHSY and CDR2 SAAADI come from the germline V gene. This CDR3 is 14 amino acids long. CDR3 bases: TGCGCCAGCAGTGAGGGACAGGGGACGGGCGGCTACACCTTC. Protein: CASSEGQGTGGYTF.

The V and J genes are TRBV9 and TRBJ1-3; D remains unclear. Trimming took off 1 base at V and 1 base at J, with 6 bases between the two ends. This CDR3 has 14 amino acids. Germline CDR1 reads SGDLS; CDR2 reads YYNGEE. The CDR3 region is CASSVSSSGNTIYF. In nucleotides, the CDR3 is TGTGCCAGCAGCGTAAGCAGTTCTGGAAACACCATATATTTT.

The CDR3 sequence: CASRPGTPSNQPQHF. CDR3 bases: TGTGCCAGTAGACCCGGGACACCCTCGAATCAGCCCCAGCATTTT. The chain uses TRBV19 and TRBJ1-5; possible D gene TRBD1, 6 bases. The germline CDR1 and CDR2 sequences are LNHDA and SQIVND (reference sequence). The ends were cut back, 6 bases at V and 4 bases at J, with 16 bases in the middle. The CDR3 consists of 15 residues. Supplemented by reference TRBV19 and TRBJ1-5, the full variable domain reads DGGITQSPKYLFRKEGQNVTLSCEQNLNHDAMYWYRQDPGQGLRLIYYSQIVNDFQKGDIAEGYSVSREKKESFPLTVTSAQKNPTAFYLCASRPGTPSNQPQHFGDGTRLSIL.

This clone was observed once. The rearrangement joins TRBV6-1 to TRBJ2-1; D gene uncertain. The CDR3 loop spans 15 amino acids. In germline, CDR1 is MNHNS, CDR2 SASEGT. The V gene lost 1 base and the J gene lost 1 base, with 8 bases spanning the gap. This chain's CDR3 is CASSEELGSYNEQFF. In nucleotides, the CDR3 is TGTGCCAGCAGTGAAGAACTGGGTTCCTACAATGAGCAGTTCTTC.

J is TRBJ2-5 and V is TRBV7-8; possible D gene TRBD1, 5 bases. Trimming stripped 4 bases from V and 0 bases from J, with 9 bases between. CDR1 is SGHVS and CDR2 is FQNEAQ in the germline V gene. This CDR3 comprises 14 residues. Here the CDR3 reads CASSSFRDQETQYF. CDR3 bases: TGTGCCAGCAGCTCGTTCAGGGACCAAGAGACCCAGTACTTC. Full variable domain (missing parts from reference TRBV7-8 and TRBJ2-5): GAGVSQSPRYKVAKRGQDVALRCDPISGHVSLFWYQQALGQGPEFLTYFQNEAQLDKSGLPSDRFFAERPEGSVSTLKIQRTQQEDSAVYLCASSSFRDQETQYFGPGTRLLVL.

The chain has TRBV9 and TRBJ2-7; the match to TRBD2 covers 10 bases. The germline V gene encodes CDR1 SGDLS and CDR2 YYNGEE. The length of the CDR3 is 15 residues. Trimming removed 4 bases from V and 3 bases from J; junction bases left unmatched: 7. In DNA form, the CDR3 reads TGTGCCAGCAGCCTAGCGGCTAGCGGGAGCTACGAGCAGTACTTC. Translation: CASSLAASGSYEQYF. Supplemented by reference TRBV9 and TRBJ2-7, the full variable domain reads DSGVTQTPKHLITATGQRVTLRCSPRSGDLSVYWYQQSLDQGLQFLIQYYNGEERAKGNILERFSAQQFPDLHSELNLSSLELGDSALYFCASSLAASGSYEQYFGPGTRLTVT.

This clone appeared once. The rearrangement links TRBV5-1 to TRBJ1-2; possible D gene TRBD1, 6 bases. The CDR3 spans 15 residues. The V and J ends lost 1 base and 3 bases respectively, with 13 bases between them. Germline V gene lookup returns CDR1 SGHRS and CDR2 YFSETQ. CDR3 region: CASSLRAGQYYGYTF. CDR3 nucleotides: TGCGCCAGCAGCTTGAGAGCGGGACAATACTATGGCTACACCTTC.

In DNA, the CDR3 is TGCAGCGTGGATGTTGAGGGCACTGAAGCTTTCTTT. It yields the protein CSVDVEGTEAFF. The chain joins TRBV29-1 to TRBJ1-1; D not certain. There are 12 residues in the CDR3. Germline-derived CDR1 and CDR2 are SQVTM and ANQGSEA. V was trimmed by 6 bases and J by 4 bases, leaving 12 bases between them.

The chain employs TRBV27 and TRBJ1-1; no clear D gene. V was trimmed by 2 bases and J by 6 bases, leaving 7 bases between them. The CDR3 sequence is 12 residues long. Germline CDR1 is MNHEY and CDR2 is SMNVEV (reference sequence). CDR3 nucleotide sequence: TGTGCCAGCAGTTTAGTTGGGGCTGAAGCTTTCTTT. Translated, it gives CASSLVGAEAFF.

This clone was detected a few times. This chain connects TRBV2 to TRBJ2-7, with 11 bases lining up with TRBD2. Germline values: CDR1 SNHLY, CDR2 FYNNEI. With 9 bases clipped from V and 2 bases from J, the junction kept 9 bases outside the gene matches. CDR3 length equals 15 residues. CDR3 sequence (DNA): TGTGCCAGTACGGTGATGACTAGCGGGGCCTACGAGCAGTACTTC. Protein product: CASTVMTSGAYEQYF. Using reference TRBV2 and TRBJ2-7 for the parts outside the CDR3, the full variable domain is EPEVTQTPSHQVTQMGQEVILRCVPISNHLYFYWYRQILGQKVEFLVSFYNNEISEKSEIFDDQFSVERPDGSNFTLKIRSTKLEDSAMYFCASTVMTSGAYEQYFGPGTRLTVT.

The chain has TRBV6-1 and TRBJ1-3; D is perhaps TRBD1 (5 bases). The length of the CDR3 is 16 residues. The V end was cut by 3 bases, the J end by 1 base, with 13 bases between. The germline V gene encodes CDR1 MNHNS and CDR2 SASEGT. The CDR3 reads CASSERRDSSGNTIYF. The CDR3 nucleotides are TGTGCCAGCAGTGAGCGAAGGGACTCGTCTGGAAACACCATATATTTT.

This chain connects TRBV27 to TRBJ1-3; no definite D call. Germline lookup yields CDR1 MNHEY and CDR2 SMNVEV (reference sequence). The germline V and J ends were trimmed by 3 bases and 0 bases, with 6 bases remaining between them. This CDR3 is 14 amino acids long. CDR3 nucleotides: TGTGCCAGCAGTTTCTCGAGCTCTGGAAACACCATATATTTT. Protein: CASSFSSSGNTIYF.

The V gene is TRBV27, the J gene TRBJ1-1, with 10 bases lining up with TRBD1. The germline CDR1 and CDR2 sequences are MNHEY and SMNVEV (reference sequence). V dropped 7 bases and J dropped 0; count of bases not matched to a gene: 8. This CDR3 has 16 residues. The CDR3 DNA follows: TGTGCCAGCAACCAGGGACAGGGGCGATTGAACACTGAAGCTTTCTTT. This sequence encodes CASNQGQGRLNTEAFF.